This passage covers 32 T cell receptor beta chains from one sample sequenced in a study of T cell changes during pregnancy in multiple sclerosis. Clones were read by immunoSEQ multiplex PCR, and TCRdb kept only the in-frame ones, dropping some. Of some 93,000 clones detected, 91% appear once; the ten largest clones hold 1.5% to 2%. Here the sequenced sample was peripheral blood, taken after pregnancy. These receptors originate from a female donor in good health, enrolled as a control in a pregnancy study.

The chain is built from TRBV30 and TRBJ1-1; no clear D. The V gene's germline CDR1 is GTSNPN and CDR2 SVGIG (reference sequence). The CDR3 loop spans 14 amino acids. Trimming cost V 0 bases and J 6 bases, with 14 bases left between them. CDR3 sequence: CAWSVSGGRAEAFF. In DNA, the CDR3 is TGTGCCTGGAGTGTGTCCGGAGGACGGGCTGAAGCTTTCTTT.

The chain's CDR3 is CASRQQGANTEAFF. The CDR3 DNA sequence: TGTGCCAGCAGGCAACAGGGGGCGAACACTGAAGCTTTCTTT. The chain recombines TRBV6-4 with TRBJ1-1, with TRBD1 identical over 9 bases. Germline lookup yields CDR1 MRHNA and CDR2 SNTAGT. The CDR3 is made up of 14 amino acids. J lost 1 base, V lost 6 bases, and 3 bases had no gene match.

The chain combines TRBV5-6 with TRBJ2-7, with D maybe TRBD2 (6 bases). V dropped 0 bases and J dropped 5 bases, with 15 bases sitting between them. The CDR3 is 15 residues long. Germline assignment: CDR1 SGHDT and CDR2 YYEEEE. The CDR3 DNA sequence: TGTGCCAGCAGCTTGGGGGGGGACCCCTGGAACGAGCAGTACTTC. Its translation: CASSLGGDPWNEQYF.

The chain joins TRBV7-2 to TRBJ2-1; 8 bases are a match to TRBD2. The CDR3 runs to 15 residues. Germline V gives CDR1 SGHTA, CDR2 FQGNSA. Germline trimming cut 1 base from V and 8 bases from J; bases unmatched to any gene: 7. In DNA form, the CDR3 reads TGTGCCAGCAGCTTAGAAGGCGGGGGGCCCCATGAGCAGTTCTTC. Translation gives CASSLEGGGPHEQFF.

The chain links TRBV4-3 to TRBJ2-3; TRBD1 matches at 9 bases. Trimming took 3 bases from V and 4 from J; bases not matched to a gene: 8. Germline V gives CDR1 LGHNA, CDR2 YSLEER. The CDR3 consists of 16 residues. The CDR3 here is CASSQFGQGQADTQYF. CDR3 coding DNA: TGCGCCAGCAGCCAGTTCGGACAGGGGCAGGCAGATACGCAGTATTTT.

V is TRBV18 and J is TRBJ1-5, with D unclear. Germline V gene sequence: CDR1 KGHSH, CDR2 LQKENI. This CDR3 has 18 amino acids. V lost 5 bases, J lost 5 bases, and 25 bases lay in between. CDR3 sequence (DNA): TGTGCCAGCTCATCACAAAGATATTACGAGGGAGTTGATCAGCCCCAGCATTTT. Translating gives CASSSQRYYEGVDQPQHF.

In the case of this clone: Other DNA sequences in this sample translate to the same CDR3. The chain combines TRBV19 with TRBJ2-5, with 9 bases identical to TRBD2. This CDR3 is 14 amino acids long. Germline V gene lookup returns CDR1 LNHDA and CDR2 SQIVND (reference sequence). J was trimmed by 4 bases and V by 4 bases; bases with no gene match: 4. CDR3 nucleotide sequence: TGTGCCAGTAGTAGCGGGGGGGCCGGAGAGACCCAGTACTTC. It specifies CASSSGGAGETQYF.

CDR3 coding DNA: TGTGCCAGCAGCTTAGAGGGCGGGGGGGCTAATGAGCAGTTCTTC. Amino acids: CASSLEGGGANEQFF. J is TRBJ2-1 and V is TRBV11-3; 9 nucleotides line up with TRBD2. CDR1 SGHNT and CDR2 YENEEA come from the germline V gene. The CDR3 is made up of 15 amino acids. The ends lost 0 bases at V and 7 bases at J; junction bases unmatched: 4.

CDR3 bases: TGTGCCAGCAGCTCTTCCCAGACGGCGGGGCAAGAGACCCAGTACTTC. This gives the protein CASSSSQTAGQETQYF. This chain connects TRBV4-2 to TRBJ2-5; TRBD2 might be the D (6 bases). V lost 5 bases and J lost 2, with 18 bases in between. Germline-derived CDR1 and CDR2 are LGHNA and YNFKEQ. This CDR3 has 16 residues.

The V and J genes are TRBV13 and TRBJ1-4, with D possibly matching TRBD1 (6 bases). V was pared by 5 bases and J by 3 bases, with 13 bases between. Germline lookup yields CDR1 PRHDT and CDR2 FYEKMQ (reference sequence). This CDR3 is 15 amino acids long. DNA of the CDR3: TGTGCCAGCAGCAACCGACAGGCTCCTAATGAAAAACTGTTTTTT. It encodes CASSNRQAPNEKLFF.

This clone was detected only once. The genes are TRBV7-9 and TRBJ2-5, with D unclear. The DNA end favors TRBJ2-7, so the J call may be wrong. The CDR3 runs to 14 residues. CDR1 is SEHNR, CDR2 FQNEAQ, per germline (reference sequence). The CDR3 loop reads CASSPSEIAYEQYF. The CDR3 bases are TGTGCCAGCAGCCCCTCGGAGATTGCCTACGAGCAGTACTTC.

The gene calls are TRBV4-3 and TRBJ1-1; no definite D call. Germline V lookup: CDR1 LGHNA, CDR2 YSLEER. With 0 bases removed from V and 5 bases from J, the gap between germline ends came to 13 bases. CDR3 size: 15 residues. CDR3 residues: CASSQDLQTSTEAFF. CDR3 nucleotide sequence: TGCGCCAGCAGCCAAGACCTCCAAACTTCTACTGAAGCTTTCTTT.

The rearrangement uses TRBV6-6 and TRBJ2-2; 7 positions agree with TRBD1. Germline CDR1 is MNHNY and CDR2 is SVGAGI (reference sequence). The CDR3 runs 15 residues. V shed 6 bases, J shed 6 bases, and the junction held 10 bases outside the gene matches. The CDR3 bases are TGTGCCAGCAGCCCCCCGGGACAGTGGGCCGGGGAGCTGTTTTTT. It is translated as CASSPPGQWAGELFF.

This clone was seen a single time. This chain joins TRBV19 and TRBJ1-2; TRBD1 matches at 11 bases. Germline assignment: CDR1 LNHDA and CDR2 SQIVND (reference sequence). The length of the CDR3 is 15 residues. V shed 5 bases and J 5 bases; nucleotides not matched to a gene: 7. This CDR3 reads CASSLWTGGAYGYTF. The CDR3 DNA is TGTGCCAGTAGTCTATGGACAGGGGGCGCTTATGGCTACACCTTC.

V gene TRBV18 combines with J gene TRBJ1-4; 7 bases align to TRBD1. The CDR3 is 15 amino acids. Germline V lookup: CDR1 KGHSH, CDR2 LQKENI. V shed 3 bases, J shed 2 bases, and the junction held 3 bases outside the gene matches. The CDR3 DNA sequence: TGTGCCAGCTCACCCTTACAGGGGACTAATGAAAAACTGTTTTTT. Translating it yields CASSPLQGTNEKLFF.

V usage is TRBV23-1 and J usage is TRBJ2-3, with TRBD2 identical over 8 bases. TRBV23-1 is noted as an ORF with a role that remains uncertain. The CDR3 contains 15 residues. With 4 bases clipped from V and 4 bases from J, the junction kept 7 bases outside the gene matches. CDR3 in amino acids: CASSPGGVGSDTQYF. The CDR3 DNA reads as TGCGCCAGCAGTCCGGGAGGGGTCGGCTCAGATACGCAGTATTTT.

The chain uses TRBV14 and TRBJ1-6; maybe TRBD1 (6 bases). Germline V gene sequence: CDR1 SGHDN, CDR2 FVKESK. V gave up 3 bases and J gave up 6 bases, with 21 bases separating them. The CDR3 has 18 residues. Written as DNA, the CDR3 is TGTGCCAGCAGCCAGATCAGATTGGTGGCAGGGGTTAATTCACCCCTCCACTTT. This translates into CASSQIRLVAGVNSPLHF.

The chain has TRBV20-1 and TRBJ1-1; a weak D match, TRBD1 (5 bases). Trimming stripped 4 bases from V and 5 bases from J, with 8 bases between. The CDR3 has 11 amino acids. Germline CDR1 and CDR2: DFQATT and SNEGSKA (reference sequence). This CDR3 is CSAIQGTEAFF. The DNA for the CDR3 is TGCAGTGCTATTCAGGGAACTGAAGCTTTCTTT.

The chain joins TRBV27 to TRBJ2-3; 7 bases are shared with TRBD1. Losses at the gene ends were 5 bases for V and 0 bases for J; bases not matched to a gene: 2. Germline CDR1 and CDR2: MNHEY and SMNVEV (reference sequence). The CDR3 has 14 amino acids. CDR3 sequence (DNA): TGTGCCAGCAGTCTGGACAGGAGCACAGATACGCAGTATTTT. It translates to CASSLDRSTDTQYF.

The V call is TRBV6-5, the J call TRBJ2-3; the D gene is possibly TRBD1 (5 bases). V lost 0 bases, J lost 4 bases, and 8 bases lay in between. The CDR3 runs to 14 residues. Germline loops: CDR1 MNHEY, CDR2 SVGAGI. CDR3 DNA: TGTGCCAGCAGTTACTCGGACACCGCAGATACGCAGTATTTT. Amino acid sequence: CASSYSDTADTQYF.

The chain is built from TRBV30 and TRBJ1-4, with D possibly matching TRBD1 (5 bases). Germline CDR1 and CDR2: GTSNPN and SVGIG (reference sequence). The ends were cut back, 2 bases at V and 11 bases at J, with 27 bases in the middle. CDR3 length equals 17 residues. The CDR3, as DNA: TGTGCCTGGAGTAGATATTTCGAGACAGTAAATAATGTCAAACTGTTTTTT. Translating gives CAWSRYFETVNNVKLFF.

In this sample, this clone turned up a few times. This chain joins TRBV5-1 and TRBJ1-2; TRBD1 agrees at 9 bases. V gave up 0 bases and J gave up 7 bases; unmatched junction bases: 4. Germline loops: CDR1 SGHRS, CDR2 YFSETQ. This CDR3 has 14 residues. CDR3 in DNA: TGCGCCAGCAGCTTGGAACAGGGGGCGCGTGGCTACACCTTC. It codes for CASSLEQGARGYTF.

The chain couples TRBV28 to TRBJ1-1; no reliable D call. Germline-derived CDR1 and CDR2 are MDHEN and SYDVKM. This CDR3 spans 16 amino acids. Trimming shortened V by 7 bases and J by 0 bases, and 18 bases separated the two germline ends. CDR3 DNA sequence: TGTGCCAGCACCTCCGGGAGGAAAGGGATGAACACTGAAGCTTTCTTT. Its translation is CASTSGRKGMNTEAFF.

This chain links TRBV4-2 with TRBJ1-4; 8 nucleotides match TRBD1. With 7 bases clipped from V and 0 bases from J, the junction kept 7 bases outside the gene matches. The CDR3 contains 16 residues. Germline assignment: CDR1 LGHNA and CDR2 YNFKEQ. CDR3 in amino acids: CASTGTGAATNEKLFF. CDR3 DNA sequence: TGTGCCAGCACCGGGACAGGCGCCGCAACTAATGAAAAACTGTTTTTT.

Notes on this clone: This CDR3 is also generated by other DNA sequences in the sample. The chain carries TRBV19 and TRBJ2-3; TRBD1 matches 10 bases. The length of the CDR3 is 15 residues. V lost 3 bases, J lost 3 bases, and 3 bases stayed unmatched. The germline V gene has CDR1 LNHDA and CDR2 SQIVND (reference sequence). The CDR3 spells CASSIGQGGTDTQYF. Written as DNA, the CDR3 is TGTGCCAGTAGTATCGGACAGGGGGGAACAGATACGCAGTATTTT.

V gene TRBV19 combines with J gene TRBJ2-2; 9 bases are shared with TRBD1. Germline V lookup: CDR1 LNHDA, CDR2 SQIVND (reference sequence). Trimming removed 1 base from V and 0 bases from J; junction bases left unmatched: 3. The CDR3 runs 17 residues. The CDR3 protein is CASSIVYRGPNTGELFF. CDR3 coding DNA: TGTGCCAGTAGTATAGTCTACAGGGGGCCGAACACCGGGGAGCTGTTTTTT.

The J gene is TRBJ1-2, the V gene TRBV7-6; no firm D call. There are 12 residues in the CDR3. Germline CDR1 reads SGHVS; CDR2 reads FNYEAQ. The germline V and J ends were trimmed by 5 bases and 8 bases, with 12 bases remaining between them. The CDR3 loop reads CASSPGGGGYTF. The CDR3 nucleotides are TGTGCCAGCAGCCCCGGCGGTGGCGGCTACACCTTC.

The chain uses TRBV6-6 and TRBJ2-7, with 9 bases aligning to TRBD1. The CDR3 extends over 13 amino acids. Losses at the gene ends were 6 bases for V and 9 bases for J; bases not matched to a gene: 9. Germline V CDR1 and CDR2: MNHNY, SVGAGI (reference sequence). The chain's CDR3 is CASRLTGGEGQYF. For the CDR3, the DNA is TGTGCCAGCAGGCTTACAGGGGGCGAAGGGCAGTACTTC.

The chain's CDR3 is CASSLIGWSEVTGELFF. The CDR3, as DNA: TGTGCCAGCAGCTTAATTGGGTGGAGCGAGGTAACCGGGGAGCTGTTTTTT. J is TRBJ2-2 and V is TRBV11-2, with D unresolved. Germline V lookup: CDR1 SGHAT, CDR2 FQNNGV. V lost 2 bases to trimming and J lost 5 bases, with 18 bases between them. This CDR3 spans 17 amino acids. Filled out from reference TRBV11-2 and TRBJ2-2, the complete variable domain reads EAGVAQSPRYKIIEKRQSVAFWCNPISGHATLYWYQQILGQGPKLLIQFQNNGVVDDSQLPKDRFSAERLKGVDSTLKIQPAKLEDSAVYLCASSLIGWSEVTGELFFGEGSRLTVL.

This chain connects TRBV20-1 to TRBJ2-1; D gene ambiguous. The germline V gene has CDR1 DFQATT and CDR2 SNEGSKA (reference sequence). The CDR3 totals 10 residues. V was pared by 5 bases and J by 6 bases, with 5 bases between. CDR3 DNA: TGCAGTGCTCAGATCAATGAGCAGTTCTTC. Its protein product is CSAQINEQFF.

The chain joins TRBV2 to TRBJ1-2, with D possibly being TRBD1 (5 bases). V was clipped by 1 base and J by 7 bases, with 19 bases between them. This CDR3 contains 16 residues. Germline CDR1 reads SNHLY; CDR2 reads FYNNEI. The CDR3 here is CASSEETAPLLGGYTF. The CDR3 DNA reads TGTGCCAGCAGTGAAGAGACAGCTCCCCTACTCGGTGGCTACACCTTC.

V usage is TRBV19 and J usage is TRBJ1-1; 9 positions match TRBD1. Germline V gene sequence: CDR1 LNHDA, CDR2 SQIVND (reference sequence). CDR3 length equals 14 residues. V gave up 5 bases and J gave up 3 bases; unmatched junction bases: 4. Here the CDR3 reads CASSLWTGDTEAFF. The DNA for the CDR3 is TGTGCCAGTAGTCTGTGGACAGGGGACACTGAAGCTTTCTTT.